Following are 23 T cell receptor beta chains from one sample sequenced in a study of blood T cell repertoires in COVID-19. Assay used: immunoSEQ multiplex PCR; TCRdb lists only in-frame clones, some missing. The sample comprises roughly 160,000 clones, around 74% of which are singletons, and approximately 7.7% rests with the top ten. Sample: peripheral blood. The origin of the receptors is a woman aged 55-69 years with COVID-19, enrolled during active disease.

In its sample, this clone was seen once. This sequence joins TRBV6-5 and TRBJ1-1; tentative D call: TRBD1 (6 bases). Between the trimmed V and J ends, which lost 6 bases and 1 base, there was a span of 12 bases. Germline V gene sequence: CDR1 MNHEY, CDR2 SVGAGI. The CDR3 covers 14 residues. The CDR3 region is CASRPRTENTEAFF. The CDR3 DNA reads as TGTGCCAGCAGACCCCGGACAGAGAACACTGAAGCTTTCTTT.

The rearrangement links TRBV18 to TRBJ2-7; possibly TRBD1 for D (6 bases). Germline CDR1 reads KGHSH; CDR2 reads LQKENI. This CDR3 comprises 15 residues. V was clipped by 3 bases and J by 1 base, with 13 bases between them. This chain's CDR3 is CASSPLGGPSYEQYF. CDR3 coding DNA: TGTGCCAGCTCACCCCTAGGGGGACCGTCCTACGAGCAGTACTTC.

This chain uses TRBV3-1 (or the pseudogene TRBV3-2) with TRBJ2-5; the match to TRBD2 covers 10 bases. CDR1 LGHDT and CDR2 YNNKEL come from the germline V gene (reference sequence). With V trimmed by 3 bases and J by 4 bases, 11 bases remained unmatched. This CDR3 has 17 amino acids. The CDR3 region has the DNA TGTGCCAGCAGCCATGGTATAAGCGGGGGGGCCCCAGAGACCCAGTACTTC. Translating it yields CASSHGISGGAPETQYF.

J is TRBJ1-2 and V is TRBV5-1; D is uncertain. The CDR3 runs 15 residues. CDR1 SGHRS and CDR2 YFSETQ come from the germline V gene. Deletions cut 2 bases from V and 0 bases from J, with 11 bases between. CDR3 residues: CASSFVRDSNYGYTF. The CDR3 nucleotides are TGCGCCAGCAGCTTTGTGAGGGATTCTAACTATGGCTACACCTTC.

Notes on this clone: This CDR3 is also generated by other DNA sequences in the sample. The rearrangement uses TRBV27 and TRBJ1-1; D might be TRBD1 (5 bases). CDR1 is MNHEY, CDR2 SMNVEV, per germline (reference sequence). The germline V and J ends were trimmed by 6 bases and 4 bases, with 9 bases remaining between them. This CDR3 spans 12 amino acids. DNA for the CDR3: TGTGCCAGCAGGACGGGGGGCACTGAAGCTTTCTTT. It specifies CASRTGGTEAFF.

The chain couples TRBV2 to TRBJ1-2, with unresolved D. The length of the CDR3 is 14 residues. The ends were cut back, 4 bases at V and 3 bases at J, with 12 bases in the middle. In germline, CDR1 is SNHLY, CDR2 FYNNEI. The CDR3 sequence: CASSVYVLDYGYTF. DNA of the CDR3: TGTGCCAGCAGTGTATACGTACTAGACTATGGCTACACCTTC.

This clone showed up many times. The chain joins TRBV5-1 to TRBJ1-4; 9 positions match TRBD1. This CDR3 region has 16 residues. CDR1 and CDR2 (germline): SGHRS, YFSETQ. With V trimmed by 5 bases and J by 5 bases, 10 bases remained unmatched. CDR3 residues: CASSWGQGRMNEKLFF. In DNA form, the CDR3 reads TGCGCCAGCAGTTGGGGACAGGGAAGAATGAATGAAAAACTGTTTTTT. The variable domain in full, with the rest retrieved from reference TRBV5-1 and TRBJ1-4, is KAGVTQTPRYLIKTRGQQVTLSCSPISGHRSVSWYQQTPGQGLQFLFEYFSETQRNKGNFPGRFSGRQFSNSRSEMNVSTLELGDSALYLCASSWGQGRMNEKLFFGSGTQLSVL.

The rearrangement joins TRBV7-3 to TRBJ1-6; tentatively, D is TRBD1 (5 bases). Trimming took off 5 bases at V and 5 bases at J, with 16 bases between the two ends. The CDR3 runs to 16 residues. Germline V lookup: CDR1 SGHTA, CDR2 FQGTGA. CDR3 protein: CASSQNGGGNNSPLHF. CDR3 in DNA: TGTGCCAGCAGCCAGAACGGCGGGGGGAATAATTCACCCCTCCACTTT.

This clone has at least ten counts. The chain has TRBV2 and TRBJ2-1, with 15 positions matching TRBD2. This CDR3 spans 14 amino acids. V lost 6 bases and J lost 10; bases outside the gene matches: 4. Germline CDR1 and CDR2: SNHLY and FYNNEI. Here the CDR3 DNA reads TGTGCCAGCAGAGGACTAGCGGGGGGGCTGGAGCAGTTCTTC. This translates into CASRGLAGGLEQFF.

The CDR3 protein is CASSWTGPNTGELFF. The CDR3 DNA sequence: TGCGCCAGCAGCTGGACAGGGCCGAACACCGGGGAGCTGTTTTTT. The chain carries TRBV5-1 and TRBJ2-2; TRBD1 agrees at 8 bases. The V gene end was trimmed by 3 bases and the J gene end by 0 bases; junction bases not matched to a gene: 1. The CDR3 length is 15 residues. Germline V gene lookup returns CDR1 SGHRS and CDR2 YFSETQ.

The genes are TRBV29-1 and TRBJ1-2; TRBD1 matches at 7 bases. This CDR3 is 15 amino acids long. Germline lookup yields CDR1 SQVTM and CDR2 ANQGSEA. Losses at the gene ends were 1 base for V and 3 bases for J; bases not matched to a gene: 8. CDR3 sequence reads: CSVEVTPGQYYGYTF. CDR3 coding DNA: TGCAGCGTTGAAGTTACCCCGGGACAGTACTATGGCTACACCTTC.

V usage is TRBV7-9 and J usage is TRBJ1-2; D is uncertain. The V end was cut by 1 base, the J end by 8 bases, with 14 bases between. Germline V lookup: CDR1 SEHNR, CDR2 FQNEAQ (reference sequence). This CDR3 contains 14 residues. The CDR3 region has the DNA TGTGCCAGCAGCTTAGGTACAGCCACTGGCGGCTACACCTTC. Translating gives CASSLGTATGGYTF.

This clone appeared a few times. CDR3: CASAEVAGDTGELFF. In DNA form, the CDR3 reads TGTGCCAGCGCCGAAGTAGCGGGGGATACCGGGGAGCTGTTTTTT. The chain employs TRBV18 and TRBJ2-2, with 9 positions matching TRBD2. The CDR3 loop spans 15 amino acids. V trimming: 8 bases; J trimming: 5 bases; junction bases outside the gene matches: 9. Germline lookup yields CDR1 KGHSH and CDR2 LQKENI.

CDR3 protein: CASSGLAGGGDIQYF. CDR3 sequence (DNA): TGTGCCAGCTCAGGACTAGCGGGAGGGGGGGACATTCAGTACTTC. The chain combines TRBV3-1 (or the pseudogene TRBV3-2) with TRBJ2-4; the match to TRBD2 covers 15 bases. Trimming removed 8 bases from V and 8 bases from J; junction bases left unmatched: 7. CDR1 is LGHDT and CDR2 is YNNKEL in the germline V gene (reference sequence). CDR3 length: 15 residues.

Only one count was recorded for this clone. The chain has TRBV28 and TRBJ1-4, with 9 positions matching TRBD1. The CDR3 covers 16 residues. Trimming at V came to 5 bases and at J to 3 bases, leaving 7 bases not matched to a gene. Germline V lookup: CDR1 MDHEN, CDR2 SYDVKM. The CDR3 nucleotides are TGTGCCAGCAGTACCCCCGGGACAGGGTCTAATGAAAAACTGTTTTTT. Its translation: CASSTPGTGSNEKLFF.

The V call is TRBV10-3, the J call TRBJ2-1; 8 positions match TRBD2. This CDR3 is built from 12 residues. Trimming at V came to 10 bases and at J to 9 bases, leaving 8 bases not matched to a gene. Germline CDR1 is ENHRY and CDR2 is SYGVKD. CDR3 sequence: CANGERESEQFF. As DNA, the CDR3 is TGTGCCAACGGGGAGCGGGAGAGTGAGCAGTTCTTC.

The chain carries TRBV15 and TRBJ2-4; tentatively, D is TRBD1 (5 bases). V was clipped by 0 bases and J by 13 bases, with 16 bases between them. Germline loops: CDR1 LNHNV, CDR2 YYDKDF (reference sequence). The CDR3 has 14 amino acids. CDR3 in amino acids: CATSRDPQGAKQYF. The CDR3 coding sequence is TGTGCCACCAGCAGAGATCCTCAGGGTGCTAAACAGTACTTC.

This sequence joins TRBV28 and TRBJ1-4; 11 positions match TRBD1. CDR3 length: 15 amino acids. V lost 4 bases and J lost 8; bases outside the gene matches: 6. Germline V gene sequence: CDR1 MDHEN, CDR2 SYDVKM. As DNA, the CDR3 is TGTGCCAGCAGTTCTGGACAGGGGGCCCTCGAAAAACTGTTTTTT. Translated: CASSSGQGALEKLFF.

The chain's CDR3 is CASRTGAPGTGELFF. The CDR3 region has the DNA TGTGCCAGTAGGACAGGGGCCCCGGGGACCGGGGAGCTGTTTTTT. The chain has TRBV19 and TRBJ2-2; 8 bases are shared with TRBD1. The CDR3 contains 15 residues. The V segment lost 6 bases and the J segment 5 bases; nucleotides outside the gene matches: 8. Germline V lookup: CDR1 LNHDA, CDR2 SQIVND (reference sequence).

The V and J genes are TRBV18 and TRBJ2-1; no clear D gene. Germline V gene sequence: CDR1 KGHSH, CDR2 LQKENI. The germline V and J ends were trimmed by 3 bases and 5 bases, with 14 bases remaining between them. The CDR3 totals 15 residues. The CDR3 sequence: CASSPTAKPDNEQFF. The CDR3 bases are TGTGCCAGCTCACCGACTGCTAAACCTGACAATGAGCAGTTCTTC.

The J gene is TRBJ1-5, the V gene TRBV28, with TRBD1 as a possible D gene (5 bases). The CDR3 consists of 14 residues. From germline, CDR1 is MDHEN and CDR2 SYDVKM. Trimming left V 3 bases short and J 8 bases short, with 14 bases between. The CDR3 loop is CASSFQRGYEPQHF. The CDR3 DNA reads TGTGCCAGCAGTTTCCAGCGGGGGTATGAGCCCCAGCATTTT.

The chain couples TRBV2 to TRBJ1-3; unclear D gene. From germline, CDR1 is SNHLY and CDR2 FYNNEI. CDR3 length: 14 residues. The CDR3 protein is CAKNAAATGNTIYF. Written as DNA, the CDR3 is TGTGCGAAGAACGCGGCGGCAACTGGAAACACCATATATTTT.

The chain is built from TRBV24-1 and TRBJ2-7; D call uncertain. Germline V lookup: CDR1 KGHDR, CDR2 SFDVKD. Deletions cut 3 bases from V and 0 bases from J, with 8 bases between. The CDR3 sequence is 14 residues long. The CDR3 spells CATSDPASSYEQYF. The CDR3 DNA reads TGTGCCACCAGTGATCCCGCCAGCTCCTACGAGCAGTACTTC.